This TCR beta chain was captured by sequencing in a study of shared clonotypes between healthy human individuals. General study results and limits: Several donors showed sharing of approximately 5% of naive CD4 clonotypes.

A word on this clone: Its antigen is as yet unknown.

Data came from immunoSEQ multiplex PCR; TCRdb stores just in-frame clones and leaves some out. Of some 2.1 million clones in the sample, roughly 94% are singletons; the top ten hold 0.1% to 0.15%. Between the trimmed V and J ends, which lost 6 bases and 11 bases, there was a span of 7 bases. CDR1 DFQATT and CDR2 SNEGSKA come from the germline V gene (reference sequence). The CDR3 totals 8 residues. The chain employs TRBV20-1 and TRBJ1-1; D remains ambiguous. The TCR was taken from a man younger than 35 in good health. Sequencing input: naive CD4+ T cells sorted from blood. Subset given: CD45RA+ positively selected. The CDR3 loop reads CSARRAFF. CDR3 nucleotide sequence: TGCAGTGCCCGTCGCGCTTTCTTT.